The 6 T cell receptor delta chains listed next were all sequenced from one sample in a study of gamma-delta T cells after stem cell transplantation. TCRdb re-called clones from the RT-PCR reads using CATT. Among about 7,800 delta-chain clones, 13% to 15% were seen once, and the ten largest hold 6%. Sequencing was done on a sample of gamma-delta T cells. These receptors were obtained from a human donor. It is not recorded whose cells these are; they may come from a transplant donor.

This clone was counted only a few times. One end of the junction varies from germline; a read error may be responsible. At the DNA level, this CDR3 is encoded by other sequences in the same sample as well. The V gene is TRDV3, the J gene TRDJ3; 12 nucleotides line up with TRDD3. This CDR3 comprises 17 residues. Germline V gives CDR1 TVYSNPD, CDR2 GDNSRS (reference sequence). The CDR3 spells CAFNLGDTSWDTRQMFF. In nucleotides, the CDR3 is TGTGCCTTTAACCTGGGGGATACGTCCTGGGACACCCGGCAGATGTTTTTC.

This clone was recorded many times. The genes are TRDV1 and TRDJ1, with 9 nucleotides matching TRDD3. The CDR3 sequence is 16 residues long. With 3 bases clipped from V and 4 bases from J, the junction kept 9 bases outside the gene matches. Germline V lookup: CDR1 TSWWSYY, CDR2 QGS. The CDR3 nucleotides read TGTGCTCTTGGGGATCCTCCTTTGGGGGATATCGATAAACTCATCTTT. This sequence encodes CALGDPPLGDIDKLIF.

Concerning this clone: The sample contains more than one DNA sequence encoding this CDR3. The chain employs TRDV1 and TRDJ1, with a weak D call TRDD3 (6 bases). Germline-derived CDR1 and CDR2 are TSWWSYY and QGS. The V end was cut by 3 bases, the J end by 0 bases, with 11 bases between. The CDR3 extends over 15 amino acids. CDR3 nucleotide sequence: TGTGCTCTTGGGGAGGGCCCTGGGGACACCGATAAACTCATCTTT. This encodes CALGEGPGDTDKLIF.

This clone was recorded a few times. This sequence joins TRDV1 and TRDJ1, with 8 bases identical to TRDD3. The CDR3 covers 17 residues. Germline assignment: CDR1 TSWWSYY and CDR2 QGS. V lost 2 bases and J lost 2; bases outside the gene matches: 10. CDR3 coding DNA: TGTGCTCTTGGGGAAAGCAAGTGGGATACGGGAACCGATAAACTCATCTTT. This translates into CALGESKWDTGTDKLIF.

By sample share, this clone is medium-sized. This chain links TRDV2 with TRDJ1; D not certain. V was shortened by 0 bases and J by 0 bases, with 10 bases between the two germline ends. The CDR3 loop spans 15 amino acids. Germline V lookup: CDR1 GEAIGNYY, CDR2 EKD. The CDR3 DNA reads TGTGCCTGTGACACCGTCGGGGCTAACACCGATAAACTCATCTTT. It codes for CACDTVGANTDKLIF.

This clone was seen only a few times. A read error may be the cause here, since a much bigger clone is one base away. The CDR3 reads CACDRTGGSWDTRQMFF. The CDR3 nucleotides are TGTGCCTGTGACCGTACTGGGGGATCCTGGGACACCCGACAGATGTTTTTC. This chain connects TRDV2 to TRDJ3; TRDD3 matches 9 bases. The CDR3 consists of 17 residues. Per germline, CDR1 GEAIGNYY and CDR2 EKD. V shed 3 bases, J shed 1 base, and the junction held 3 bases outside the gene matches.